This T cell receptor (beta chain) originates from a study of cytotoxic CD8 clonotypes in ibrutinib-treated CLL. Comments on this clone: Antigen unknown.

Sequencing used immunoSEQ multiplex PCR; TCRdb keeps in-frame clones, though not all of them. In the table there are 100,000 to 150,000 clones, approximately 85% of which are singletons. The study, taken as a whole, reports: Contraction or stability on treatment was seen for public clonotypes, which were uncommon.

The CDR3 runs 14 residues. Losses at the gene ends were 6 bases for V and 7 bases for J; bases not matched to a gene: 6. CDR1 MNHNY and CDR2 SVGAGI come from the germline V gene (reference sequence). This receptor was identified in a human donor with chronic lymphocytic leukemia. The material was PBMCs, obtained after 24 months of ibrutinib treatment. This chain links TRBV6-6 with TRBJ2-1, with TRBD2 matching over 10 bases. The CDR3, as DNA: TGTGCCAGCAGAGTACTAGCGGGGATAAATGAGCAGTTCTTC. Its translation is CASRVLAGINEQFF.